This paragraph covers one TCR beta chain sequence. The table came from immunoSEQ multiplex PCR; TCRdb's copy has only in-frame clones and leaves some out. The profile shows about 14,000 clones, over 70% of them singletons. The CDR3 runs 14 residues. Germline CDR1 is ENHRY and CDR2 is SYGVKD. Trimming removed 3 bases at V and 3 bases at J, with 11 bases between. All trial patients relapsed after autologous stem cell transplantation. The data stem from a study of PD-1 blockade in classical Hodgkin lymphoma. The J gene is TRBJ2-5, the V gene TRBV10-3; tentative D call: TRBD2 (5 bases). This receptor was obtained from a human donor with classical Hodgkin lymphoma. This specimen consisted of peripheral blood mononuclear cells (PBMCs), obtained before the second cycle of nivolumab. CDR3 coding DNA: TGTGCCATCAGTGACGGAGGTCTGGAAGAGACCCAGTACTTC. Residues: CAISDGGLEETQYF.